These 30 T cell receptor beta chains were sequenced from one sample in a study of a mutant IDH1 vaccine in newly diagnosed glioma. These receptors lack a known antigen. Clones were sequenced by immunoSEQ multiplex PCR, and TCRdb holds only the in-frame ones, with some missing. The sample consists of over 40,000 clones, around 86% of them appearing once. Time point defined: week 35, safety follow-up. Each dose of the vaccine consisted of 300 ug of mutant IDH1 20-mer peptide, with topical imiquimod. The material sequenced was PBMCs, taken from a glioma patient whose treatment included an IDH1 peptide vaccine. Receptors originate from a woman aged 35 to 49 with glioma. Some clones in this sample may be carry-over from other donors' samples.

The CDR3 DNA sequence: TGTGCCAGCACGGACAGGCCCACTGAAGCTTTCTTT. This sequence encodes CASTDRPTEAFF. This chain links TRBV28 with TRBJ1-1; 7 bases line up with TRBD1. The CDR3 loop spans 12 amino acids. V was clipped by 7 bases and J by 4 bases; unmatched bases: 3. From germline, CDR1 is MDHEN and CDR2 SYDVKM. The variable domain in full, completed from reference TRBV28 and TRBJ1-1, reads DVKVTQSSRYLVKRTGEKVFLECVQDMDHENMFWYRQDPGLGLRLIYFSYDVKMKEKGDIPEGYSVSREKKERFSLILESASTNQTSMYLCASTDRPTEAFFGQGTRLTVV.

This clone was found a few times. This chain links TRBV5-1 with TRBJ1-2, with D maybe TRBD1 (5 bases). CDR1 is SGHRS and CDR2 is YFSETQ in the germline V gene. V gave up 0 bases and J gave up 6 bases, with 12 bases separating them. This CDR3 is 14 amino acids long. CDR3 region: CASSLGRTFDGYTF. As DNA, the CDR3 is TGCGCCAGCAGCTTGGGAAGGACATTTGATGGCTACACCTTC.

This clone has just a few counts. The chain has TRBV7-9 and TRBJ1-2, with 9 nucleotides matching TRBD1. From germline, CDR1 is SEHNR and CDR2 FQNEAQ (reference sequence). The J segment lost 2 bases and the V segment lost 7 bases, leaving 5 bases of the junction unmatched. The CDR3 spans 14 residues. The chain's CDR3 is CASIQGASNYGYTF. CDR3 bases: TGTGCCAGCATACAGGGGGCATCGAACTATGGCTACACCTTC. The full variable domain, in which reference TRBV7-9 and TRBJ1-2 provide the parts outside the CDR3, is DTGVSQNPRHKITKRGQNVTFRCDPISEHNRLYWYRQTLGQGPEFLTYFQNEAQLEKSRLLSDRFSAERPKGSFSTLEIQRTEQGDSAMYLCASIQGASNYGYTFGSGTRLTVV.

The CDR3 nucleotides are TGTGCCAGCAGCTTAGGGATCTCTGGGGCCAACGTCCTGACTTTC. Translating it yields CASSLGISGANVLTF. This sequence joins TRBV11-2 and TRBJ2-6; D not resolved. Germline V gene data show CDR1 as SGHAT and CDR2 as FQNNGV. The length of the CDR3 is 15 residues. V shed 1 base and J shed 0 bases, with 4 bases lying between them. The full variable domain, with the rest looked up from reference TRBV11-2 and TRBJ2-6, is EAGVAQSPRYKIIEKRQSVAFWCNPISGHATLYWYQQILGQGPKLLIQFQNNGVVDDSQLPKDRFSAERLKGVDSTLKIQPAKLEDSAVYLCASSLGISGANVLTFGAGSRLTVL.

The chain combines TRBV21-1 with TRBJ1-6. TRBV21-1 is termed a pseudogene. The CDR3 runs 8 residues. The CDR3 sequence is CRGSPLHF. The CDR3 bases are TGCCGGGGTTCACCCCTCCACTTT.

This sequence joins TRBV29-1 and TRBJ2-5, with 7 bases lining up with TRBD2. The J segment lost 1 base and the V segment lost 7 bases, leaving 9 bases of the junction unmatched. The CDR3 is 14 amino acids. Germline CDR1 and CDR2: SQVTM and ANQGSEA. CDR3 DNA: TGCAGCGGAAGTGAGACTAGCAGCCAAGAGACCCAGTACTTC. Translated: CSGSETSSQETQYF.

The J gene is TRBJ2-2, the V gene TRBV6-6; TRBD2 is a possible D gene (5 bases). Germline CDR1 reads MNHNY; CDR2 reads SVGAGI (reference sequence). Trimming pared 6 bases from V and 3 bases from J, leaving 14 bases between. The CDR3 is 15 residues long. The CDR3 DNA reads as TGTGCCAGCAGCCCCCCGGGGATTTACACCGGGGAGCTGTTTTTT. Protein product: CASSPPGIYTGELFF.

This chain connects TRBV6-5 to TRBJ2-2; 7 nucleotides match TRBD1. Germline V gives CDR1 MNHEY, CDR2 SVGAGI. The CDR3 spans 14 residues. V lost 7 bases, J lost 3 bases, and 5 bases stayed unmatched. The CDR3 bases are TGTGCCAGCAATCGACAGGGCGACACCGGGGAGCTGTTTTTT. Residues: CASNRQGDTGELFF.

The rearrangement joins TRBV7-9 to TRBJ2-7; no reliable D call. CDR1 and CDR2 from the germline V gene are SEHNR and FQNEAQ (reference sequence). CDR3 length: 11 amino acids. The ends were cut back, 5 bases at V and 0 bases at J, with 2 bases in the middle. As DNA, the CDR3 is TGTGCCAGCAGCCCCTCCTACGAGCAGTACTTC. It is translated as CASSPSYEQYF. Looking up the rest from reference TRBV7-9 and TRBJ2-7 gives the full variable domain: DTGVSQNPRHKITKRGQNVTFRCDPISEHNRLYWYRQTLGQGPEFLTYFQNEAQLEKSRLLSDRFSAERPKGSFSTLEIQRTEQGDSAMYLCASSPSYEQYFGPGTRLTVT.

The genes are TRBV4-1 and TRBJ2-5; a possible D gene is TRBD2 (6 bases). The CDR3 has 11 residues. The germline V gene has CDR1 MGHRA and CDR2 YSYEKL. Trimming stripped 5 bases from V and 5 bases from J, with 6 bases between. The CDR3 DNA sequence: TGCGCCAGCAGCGGAGGGGAGACCCAGTACTTC. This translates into CASSGGETQYF.

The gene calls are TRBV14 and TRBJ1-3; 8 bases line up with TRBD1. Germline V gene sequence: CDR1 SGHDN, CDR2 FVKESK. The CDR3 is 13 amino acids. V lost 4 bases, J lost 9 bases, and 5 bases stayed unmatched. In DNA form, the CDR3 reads TGTGCCAGCAGCCTGCAGGGGGCTACCACCATATATTTT. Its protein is CASSLQGATTIYF.

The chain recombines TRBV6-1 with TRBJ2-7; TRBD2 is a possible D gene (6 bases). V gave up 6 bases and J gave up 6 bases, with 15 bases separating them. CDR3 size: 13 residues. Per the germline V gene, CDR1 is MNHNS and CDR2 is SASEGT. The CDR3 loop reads CASSPTPGGEQYF. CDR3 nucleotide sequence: TGTGCCAGCAGCCCGACGCCCGGGGGCGAGCAGTACTTC.

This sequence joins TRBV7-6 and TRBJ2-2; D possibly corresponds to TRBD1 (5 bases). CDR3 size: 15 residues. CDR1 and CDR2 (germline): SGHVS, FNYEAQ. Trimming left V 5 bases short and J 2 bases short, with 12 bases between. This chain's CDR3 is CASSHWGSNTGELFF. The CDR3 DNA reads TGTGCCAGCAGCCACTGGGGCAGCAACACCGGGGAGCTGTTTTTT.

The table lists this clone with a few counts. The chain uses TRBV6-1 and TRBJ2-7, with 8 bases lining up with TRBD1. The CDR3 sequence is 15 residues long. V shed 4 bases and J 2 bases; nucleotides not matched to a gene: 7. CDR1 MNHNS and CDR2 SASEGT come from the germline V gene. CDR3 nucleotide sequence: TGTGCCAGCAGTGTCGCCGACAGGGGAGCCTACGAGCAGTACTTC. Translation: CASSVADRGAYEQYF.

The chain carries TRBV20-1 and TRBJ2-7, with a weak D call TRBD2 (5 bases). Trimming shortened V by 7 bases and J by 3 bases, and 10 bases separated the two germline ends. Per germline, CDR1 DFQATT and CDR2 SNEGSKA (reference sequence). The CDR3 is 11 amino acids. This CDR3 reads CSVPGNYEQYF. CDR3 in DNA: TGCAGTGTCCCGGGGAACTACGAGCAGTACTTC.

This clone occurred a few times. The CDR3 sequence: CASSATGAEGYTF. The CDR3 nucleotides are TGTGCCAGCAGTGCAACCGGGGCGGAGGGCTACACCTTC. This chain links TRBV2 with TRBJ1-2; a possible D gene is TRBD1 (5 bases). Germline V gene lookup returns CDR1 SNHLY and CDR2 FYNNEI. Trimming stripped 4 bases from V and 8 bases from J, with 14 bases between. CDR3 length: 13 amino acids.

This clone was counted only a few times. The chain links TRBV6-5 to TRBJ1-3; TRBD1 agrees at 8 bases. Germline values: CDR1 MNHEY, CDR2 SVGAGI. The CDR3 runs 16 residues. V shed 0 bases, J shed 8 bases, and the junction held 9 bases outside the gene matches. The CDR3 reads CASSYSDARGPDTIYF. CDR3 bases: TGTGCCAGCAGTTACTCGGATGCCAGGGGGCCGGACACCATATATTTT.

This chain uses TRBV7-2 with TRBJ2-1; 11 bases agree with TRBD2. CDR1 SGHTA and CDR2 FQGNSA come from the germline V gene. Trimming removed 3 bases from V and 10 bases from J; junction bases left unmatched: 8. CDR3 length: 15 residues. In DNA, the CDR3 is TGTGCCAGCAGCTTGGATAGCGGGAGGGCCGGGGAGCAGTTCTTC. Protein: CASSLDSGRAGEQFF.

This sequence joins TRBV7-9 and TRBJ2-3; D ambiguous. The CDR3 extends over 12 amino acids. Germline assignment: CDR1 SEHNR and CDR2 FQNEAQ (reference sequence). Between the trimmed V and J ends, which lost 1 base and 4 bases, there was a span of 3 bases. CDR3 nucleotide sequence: TGTGCCAGCAGCTTAGATTCAGATACGCAGTATTTT. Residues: CASSLDSDTQYF.

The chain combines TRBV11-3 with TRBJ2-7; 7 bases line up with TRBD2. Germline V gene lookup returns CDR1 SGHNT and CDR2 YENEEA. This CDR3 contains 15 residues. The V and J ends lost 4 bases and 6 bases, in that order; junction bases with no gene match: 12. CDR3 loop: CASSSSLLAPGEQYF. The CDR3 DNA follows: TGTGCCAGCAGCTCGTCCCTACTAGCGCCCGGCGAGCAGTACTTC.

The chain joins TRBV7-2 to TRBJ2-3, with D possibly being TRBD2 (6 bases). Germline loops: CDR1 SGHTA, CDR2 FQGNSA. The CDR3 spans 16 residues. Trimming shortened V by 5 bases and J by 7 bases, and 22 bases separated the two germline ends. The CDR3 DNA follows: TGTGCCAGCAGCCTATCCCAGGAGACTAGGTCAAATACGCAGTATTTT. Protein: CASSLSQETRSNTQYF.

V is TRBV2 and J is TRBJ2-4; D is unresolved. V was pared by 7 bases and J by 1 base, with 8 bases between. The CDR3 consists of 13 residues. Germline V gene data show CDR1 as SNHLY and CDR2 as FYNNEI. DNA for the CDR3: TGTGCCAGCATGGACGGGGCCAAAAACATTCAGTACTTC. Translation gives CASMDGAKNIQYF. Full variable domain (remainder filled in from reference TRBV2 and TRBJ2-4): EPEVTQTPSHQVTQMGQEVILRCVPISNHLYFYWYRQILGQKVEFLVSFYNNEISEKSEIFDDQFSVERPDGSNFTLKIRSTKLEDSAMYFCASMDGAKNIQYFGAGTRLSVL.

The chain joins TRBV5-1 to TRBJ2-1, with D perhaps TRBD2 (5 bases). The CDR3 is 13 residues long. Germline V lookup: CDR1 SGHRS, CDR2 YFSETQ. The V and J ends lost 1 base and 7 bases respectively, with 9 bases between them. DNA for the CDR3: TGCGCCAGCAGCTTGATAGCGATTAATGAGCAGTTCTTC. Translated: CASSLIAINEQFF.

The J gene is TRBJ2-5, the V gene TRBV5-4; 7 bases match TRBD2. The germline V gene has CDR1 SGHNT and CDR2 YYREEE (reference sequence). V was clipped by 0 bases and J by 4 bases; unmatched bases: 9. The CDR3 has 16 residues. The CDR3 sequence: CASSLGGRADRETQYF. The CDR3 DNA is TGTGCCAGCAGCTTGGGTGGGAGGGCAGATCGAGAGACCCAGTACTTC.

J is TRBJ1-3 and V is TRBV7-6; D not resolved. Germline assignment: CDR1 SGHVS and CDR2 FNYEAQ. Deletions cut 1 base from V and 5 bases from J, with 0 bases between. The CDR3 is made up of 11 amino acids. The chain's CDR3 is CASSLGNTIYF. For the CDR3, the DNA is TGTGCCAGCAGCTTAGGAAACACCATATATTTT.

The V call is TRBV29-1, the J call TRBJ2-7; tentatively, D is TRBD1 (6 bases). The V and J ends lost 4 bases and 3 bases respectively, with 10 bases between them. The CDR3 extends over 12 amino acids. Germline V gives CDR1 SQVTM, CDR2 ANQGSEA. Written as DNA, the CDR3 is TGCAGCGTTGGAACAGGGCGCTACGAGCAGTACTTC. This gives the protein CSVGTGRYEQYF.

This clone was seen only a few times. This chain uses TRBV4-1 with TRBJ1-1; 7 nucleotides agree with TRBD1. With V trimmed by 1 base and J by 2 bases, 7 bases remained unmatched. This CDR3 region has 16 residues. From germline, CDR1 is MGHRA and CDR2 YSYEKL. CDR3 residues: CASSQGPGTANTEAFF. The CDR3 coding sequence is TGCGCCAGCAGCCAAGGCCCCGGGACAGCTAACACTGAAGCTTTCTTT.

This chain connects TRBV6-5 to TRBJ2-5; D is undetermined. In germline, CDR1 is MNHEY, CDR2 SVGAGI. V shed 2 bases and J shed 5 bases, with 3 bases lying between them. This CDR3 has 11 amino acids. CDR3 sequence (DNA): TGTGCCAGCAGTTACGAGGAGACCCAGTACTTC. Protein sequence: CASSYEETQYF.

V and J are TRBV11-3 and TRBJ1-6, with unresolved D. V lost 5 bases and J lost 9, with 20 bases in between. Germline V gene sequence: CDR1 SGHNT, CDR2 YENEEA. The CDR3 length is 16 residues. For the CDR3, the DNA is TGTGCCAGCAGCACTGGAACAACCTTATCTCGTTCACCCCTCCACTTT. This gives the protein CASSTGTTLSRSPLHF.

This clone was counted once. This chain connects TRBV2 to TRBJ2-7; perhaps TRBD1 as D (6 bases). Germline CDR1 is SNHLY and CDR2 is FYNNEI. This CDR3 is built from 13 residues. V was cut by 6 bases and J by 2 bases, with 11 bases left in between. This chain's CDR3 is CASRSGHAYEQYF. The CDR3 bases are TGTGCCAGCAGATCGGGACATGCCTACGAGCAGTACTTC.